A single sample is the source of the 23 T cell receptor beta chains below, sequenced in a study of technical replicates of blood from several donors. Sequencing was performed with immunoSEQ multiplex PCR; in TCRdb, only in-frame clones are kept and a portion is missing. This sample has tens of thousands of clones, with 85% to 95% found just once. Source material: PBMCs. The receptors stem from a human donor in good health. Some clones in this sample may be carry-over from other donors' samples.

V usage is TRBV28 and J usage is TRBJ2-7, with TRBD2 matching over 7 bases. CDR3 length: 12 amino acids. Trimming removed 3 bases from V and 12 bases from J; junction bases left unmatched: 8. The germline CDR1 and CDR2 sequences are MDHEN and SYDVKM. In DNA, the CDR3 is TGTGCCAGCAGTTTTTCTGGCGGGAGTACGTACTTC. Translated: CASSFSGGSTYF. The full variable domain, rest sourced from reference TRBV28 and TRBJ2-7, is DVKVTQSSRYLVKRTGEKVFLECVQDMDHENMFWYRQDPGLGLRLIYFSYDVKMKEKGDIPEGYSVSREKKERFSLILESASTNQTSMYLCASSFSGGSTYFGPGTRLTVT.

The chain links TRBV5-8 to TRBJ1-3; a possible D gene is TRBD1 (6 bases). Germline V CDR1 and CDR2: SGHTS, YDEGEE. This CDR3 spans 14 amino acids. V lost 5 bases to trimming and J lost 4 bases, with 13 bases between them. Here the CDR3 DNA reads TGTGCCAGCAGTACAGGGTATCCGGGAAACACCATATATTTT. This translates into CASSTGYPGNTIYF.

As concerns this clone: One end of the junction fails to match germline, which may point to a read error. V is TRBV7-2 and J is TRBJ1-5, with D unresolved. Germline V gene data show CDR1 as SGHTA and CDR2 as FQGNSA. The CDR3 covers 13 residues. CDR3 in amino acids: CVSSKDEPGPQHF. The CDR3 DNA sequence: TGTGTCAGCAGCAAAGATGAACCGGGGCCCCAGCATTTT.

J is TRBJ2-1 and V is TRBV5-8, with D tentatively TRBD2 (6 bases). The V gene lost 4 bases and the J gene lost 13 bases, with 12 bases spanning the gap. Germline CDR1 and CDR2: SGHTS and YDEGEE. This CDR3 is 11 amino acids long. In DNA form, the CDR3 reads TGTGCCAGCAGCAAACCGGGAGCCCAGTTCTTC. Its translation: CASSKPGAQFF.

This sequence joins TRBV5-1 and TRBJ1-5; TRBD1 matches 10 bases. V was pared by 4 bases and J by 3 bases, with 4 bases of the junction left unmatched. The CDR3 loop spans 15 amino acids. Germline V gives CDR1 SGHRS, CDR2 YFSETQ. CDR3 nucleotide sequence: TGCGCCAGCAGCCCGGGACAGGGGTACAATCAGCCCCAGCATTTT. This codes for CASSPGQGYNQPQHF.

The V call is TRBV19, the J call TRBJ2-3; TRBD2 matches 14 bases. CDR1 LNHDA and CDR2 SQIVND come from the germline V gene (reference sequence). With V trimmed by 7 bases and J by 4 bases, 1 base remained unmatched. The CDR3 contains 14 residues. In nucleotides, the CDR3 is TGTGCCAGTATGACTAGCGGGGGGGCAGATACGCAGTATTTT. It translates to CASMTSGGADTQYF. Combining the CDR3 with reference TRBV19 and TRBJ2-3 gives the whole variable domain DGGITQSPKYLFRKEGQNVTLSCEQNLNHDAMYWYRQDPGQGLRLIYYSQIVNDFQKGDIAEGYSVSREKKESFPLTVTSAQKNPTAFYLCASMTSGGADTQYFGPGTRLTVL.

The chain combines TRBV10-3 with TRBJ2-2, with TRBD1 identical over 11 bases. The germline CDR1 and CDR2 sequences are ENHRY and SYGVKD. Trimming took 5 bases from V and 6 from J; bases not matched to a gene: 5. This CDR3 has 15 residues. CDR3 DNA sequence: TGTGCCATCAGTAAGGGACAGGGGGAAGCCGGGGAGCTGTTTTTT. Amino acids: CAISKGQGEAGELFF.

The chain recombines TRBV2 with TRBJ2-7; D is undetermined. V was pared by 11 bases and J by 0 bases, with 11 bases between. The V gene's germline CDR1 is SNHLY and CDR2 FYNNEI. The CDR3 covers 12 residues. DNA of the CDR3: TGTGCCGGTCGCGGTCCCTCCTACGAGCAGTACTTC. It specifies CAGRGPSYEQYF.

This clone was found a few times. The chain uses TRBV19 and TRBJ1-5; TRBD1 is a possible D gene (5 bases). V dropped 5 bases and J dropped 3 bases, with 14 bases sitting between them. Germline CDR1 reads LNHDA; CDR2 reads SQIVND (reference sequence). The length of the CDR3 is 15 residues. The CDR3 bases are TGTGCCAGTAGTCAAACCGGGACTTACAATCAGCCCCAGCATTTT. This codes for CASSQTGTYNQPQHF.

The rearrangement links TRBV19 to TRBJ2-1, with D possibly matching TRBD2 (5 bases). The CDR3 runs to 13 residues. The germline V and J ends were trimmed by 11 bases and 8 bases, with 19 bases remaining between them. The germline CDR1 and CDR2 sequences are LNHDA and SQIVND (reference sequence). The CDR3 loop reads CALRGPGSDEQFF. The CDR3 region has the DNA TGTGCCCTCAGAGGACCGGGATCCGATGAGCAGTTCTTC.

V usage is TRBV4-1 and J usage is TRBJ2-3; 9 bases fit TRBD2. Germline V gene lookup returns CDR1 MGHRA and CDR2 YSYEKL. The J segment lost 3 bases and the V segment lost 3 bases, leaving 4 bases of the junction unmatched. The CDR3 has 15 residues. The CDR3 region has the DNA TGCGCCAGCAGCCACCTAGCGGGAACAACAGATACGCAGTATTTT. Amino acids: CASSHLAGTTDTQYF.

V and J are TRBV9 and TRBJ2-1, with 7 bases lining up with TRBD1. The V gene's germline CDR1 is SGDLS and CDR2 YYNGEE. Trimming cost V 0 bases and J 8 bases; bases outside gene matches: 8. This CDR3 has 15 amino acids. CDR3 sequence reads: CASSVGQGTGDEQFF. The CDR3 bases are TGTGCCAGCAGCGTAGGACAGGGCACTGGGGATGAGCAGTTCTTC.

For the CDR3, the DNA is TGTGCCAGCAGTGCCGGACAGGGGGCTTCACCCCTCCACTTT. Translating it yields CASSAGQGASPLHF. The V call is TRBV6-5, the J call TRBJ1-6; 11 positions match TRBD1. Per the germline V gene, CDR1 is MNHEY and CDR2 is SVGAGI. The CDR3 is 14 amino acids. With 5 bases clipped from V and 9 bases from J, the junction kept 3 bases outside the gene matches.

The gene calls are TRBV10-2 and TRBJ2-2; 10 nucleotides line up with TRBD1. With 3 bases clipped from V and 4 bases from J, the junction kept 8 bases outside the gene matches. The germline CDR1 and CDR2 sequences are WSHSY and SAAADI. The CDR3 sequence is 17 residues long. The CDR3: CASSDKGQGRGTGELFF. CDR3 in DNA: TGCGCCAGCAGTGATAAGGGACAGGGGAGGGGCACCGGGGAGCTGTTTTTT.

The chain links TRBV15 to TRBJ1-2; TRBD1 might be the D (5 bases). Germline-derived CDR1 and CDR2 are LNHNV and YYDKDF (reference sequence). The germline V and J ends were trimmed by 1 base and 4 bases, with 16 bases remaining between them. The length of the CDR3 is 16 residues. Here the CDR3 DNA reads TGTGCCACCAGCAGAGGAAACGGAGGGGCGAGCTATGGCTACACCTTC. Amino acid sequence: CATSRGNGGASYGYTF.

V is TRBV12-5 and J is TRBJ2-7; 9 bases match TRBD1. Trimming took 4 bases from V and 1 from J; bases not matched to a gene: 2. Germline lookup yields CDR1 LGHNT and CDR2 FRNRAP. This CDR3 region has 14 residues. The CDR3 spells CASGSGTGSYEQYF. The CDR3 DNA is TGTGCTAGTGGTTCCGGGACAGGGTCCTACGAGCAGTACTTC.

J is TRBJ2-6 and V is TRBV28; D is unresolved. CDR3 length: 14 amino acids. Germline values: CDR1 MDHEN, CDR2 SYDVKM. V lost 3 bases, J lost 5 bases, and 8 bases lay in between. CDR3 coding DNA: TGTGCCAGCAGTTTTGGAGCCAGGGCCAACGTCCTGACTTTC. Amino acids: CASSFGARANVLTF.

J is TRBJ1-6 and V is TRBV30, with 7 positions matching TRBD1. Germline V lookup: CDR1 GTSNPN, CDR2 SVGIG (reference sequence). V lost 5 bases and J lost 0; bases outside the gene matches: 13. This CDR3 region has 18 residues. CDR3 protein: CAWAGTESPSSYNSPLHF. In DNA, the CDR3 is TGTGCCTGGGCCGGGACAGAGAGCCCAAGCTCCTATAATTCACCCCTCCACTTT.

This clone appeared a single time. This chain joins TRBV7-2 and TRBJ1-6; D perhaps matches TRBD1 (6 bases). This CDR3 is built from 15 residues. Germline values: CDR1 SGHTA, CDR2 FQGNSA. Trimming stripped 5 bases from V and 7 bases from J, with 15 bases between. The CDR3 nucleotides are TGTGCCAGCAGCCTTCTTCTCACAGGGAATTCACCCCTCCACTTT. Protein: CASSLLLTGNSPLHF. Complete variable domain (other parts from reference TRBV7-2 and TRBJ1-6): GAGVSQSPSNKVTEKGKDVELRCDPISGHTALYWYRQSLGQGLEFLIYFQGNSAPDKSGLPSDRFSAERTGGSVSTLTIQRTQQEDSAVYLCASSLLLTGNSPLHFGNGTRLTVT.

The rearrangement links TRBV5-1 to TRBJ2-5; no definite D call. This CDR3 contains 12 residues. Trimming took 0 bases from V and 5 from J, leaving 5 bases between them. Germline CDR1 SGHRS, CDR2 YFSETQ. CDR3 bases: TGCGCCAGCAGCTTGGCCTTGGAGACCCAGTACTTC. This encodes CASSLALETQYF.

The genes are TRBV7-9 and TRBJ2-2; TRBD1 might be the D (5 bases). Germline CDR1 SEHNR, CDR2 FQNEAQ (reference sequence). This CDR3 contains 14 residues. V was pared by 6 bases and J by 3 bases, with 11 bases between. The CDR3 loop is CASRTDRDTGELFF. CDR3 coding DNA: TGTGCCAGCAGAACTGACAGAGACACCGGGGAGCTGTTTTTT.

The V gene is TRBV11-3, the J gene TRBJ2-2; weak D call: TRBD1 (5 bases). CDR3 size: 14 residues. V lost 3 bases and J lost 2, with 7 bases in between. Germline-derived CDR1 and CDR2 are SGHNT and YENEEA. The CDR3 sequence: CASSFDSNTGELFF. The CDR3 bases are TGTGCCAGCAGCTTCGACAGCAACACCGGGGAGCTGTTTTTT.

The chain combines TRBV5-1 with TRBJ2-5, with 11 bases matching TRBD2. Germline V gene sequence: CDR1 SGHRS, CDR2 YFSETQ. This CDR3 comprises 16 residues. With 4 bases clipped from V and 5 bases from J, the junction kept 10 bases outside the gene matches. CDR3 sequence reads: CASSQVAGGPWETQYF. In nucleotides, the CDR3 is TGCGCCAGCAGCCAAGTAGCGGGAGGGCCCTGGGAGACCCAGTACTTC.